The T cell receptor beta chain under discussion was sequenced for a study of shared T cell receptors in the human thymus. Clones were read by immunoSEQ multiplex PCR, and TCRdb kept only the in-frame ones, dropping some. The sample has about 500,000 clones, 75% to 80% seen once. The CDR3 is 14 residues long. Germline loops: CDR1 SEHNR, CDR2 FQNEAQ (reference sequence). The V gene end was trimmed by 7 bases and the J gene end by 6 bases; junction bases not matched to a gene: 10. These same data were also listed under a study on human thymus T cells. That work adds: Resections removed during corrective heart surgery provided the thymus tissue used. Related research examined unrelated individuals and reported that their thymic repertoires overlapped highly.

The genes are TRBV7-9 and TRBJ1-2, with 8 bases lining up with TRBD1. Sequencing was performed on thymocytes. This TCR derives from a boy under two years old with a congenital heart defect. The CDR3 sequence: CASTSPDRANGYTF. In nucleotides, the CDR3 is TGTGCCAGCACCTCCCCGGACAGGGCGAATGGCTACACCTTC. The complete variable domain, with remaining parts taken from reference TRBV7-9 and TRBJ1-2, reads DTGVSQNPRHKITKRGQNVTFRCDPISEHNRLYWYRQTLGQGPEFLTYFQNEAQLEKSRLLSDRFSAERPKGSFSTLEIQRTEQGDSAMYLCASTSPDRANGYTFGSGTRLTVV.